A selection of T cell receptor beta chains follows, all from one sample in a study of blood T cells in healthy people across ages. MiXCR, applied by TCRdb to the 5' RACE reads, yields one record per CDR3 protein. The data contain some 1.5 million distinct CDR3 sequences, approximately 43% of them singletons. What was sequenced was blood. The receptor set was obtained from a woman aged 18-29 years in good health. Both conserved end residues are part of each CDR3. A D gene is named only where the DNA matches it firmly. The size entry is marked missing in some rows and otherwise reads once, few, many or a size class.

J gene,clone size,D gene,V gene,CDR3 DNA,CDR3 protein
TRBJ2-1,NA,NA,TRBV5-1,TGCGCCAGCAGCTTGTACGGCGGAATATACAATGAGCAGTTCTTC,CASSLYGGIYNEQFF
TRBJ2-3,NA,TRBD2,TRBV5-1,TGCGCCAGCAGGACCCCCGGGACTAGCGGGGGCGCTAGCACAGATACGCAGTATTTT,CASRTPGTSGGASTDTQYF
TRBJ1-6,NA,TRBD1,TRBV7-2,TGTGCCAGCAGCTTAGTCCGGTTTTGGGACAGGCAGAATTCACCCCTCCACTTT,CASSLVRFWDRQNSPLHF
TRBJ2-7,few,NA,TRBV11-2,TGTGCCAGCCTGGGGCGCACCAGCTCCTACGAGCAGTACTTC,CASLGRTSSYEQYF
TRBJ2-1,few,NA,TRBV4-3,TGCGCCAGCAGCCAAGGATCAGGGGAGACCTCCTACAATGAGCAGTTCTTC,CASSQGSGETSYNEQFF
TRBJ2-3,NA,TRBD1,TRBV11-3,TGTGCCAGCAGCCGGCGGACAGGGAAGGACCCGGATACGCAGTATTTT,CASSRRTGKDPDTQYF
TRBJ1-2,NA,NA,TRBV30,TGTGCCTGGAGTGTTGGAGTTAACTATGGCTACACCTTC,CAWSVGVNYGYTF
TRBJ2-5,many,NA,TRBV10-3,TGTGCCATCAGTGAGTCCTTACCACAAGAGACCCAGTACTTC,CAISESLPQETQYF
TRBJ1-6,few,NA,TRBV12-3/TRBV12-4,TGTGCCAGCAGTTTAGCCCCGGGTGCCTATAATTCACCCCTCCACTTT,CASSLAPGAYNSPLHF
TRBJ1-2,NA,NA,TRBV7-2,TGTGCCAGCAGCTTATCTGGAATTGTTGCCAGCGGACTGGATGGCTACACCTTC,CASSLSGIVASGLDGYTF
TRBJ2-7,NA,TRBD2,TRBV20-1,TGCAGTGCTAGAGATCGGGGACTAGGTAGGGGCTACGAGCAGTACTTC,CSARDRGLGRGYEQYF
TRBJ2-7,NA,NA,TRBV7-2,TGTGCCAGCAGCGCACCCGACTATTACTCCTACAATGAGCAGTACTTC,CASSAPDYYSYNEQYF
TRBJ2-5,NA,NA,TRBV10-3,TGTGCCATCAGGGAAGTCCACAATGAGCAGTACTTC,CAIREVHNEQYF
TRBJ2-5,many,TRBD1,TRBV7-2,TGTGCCAGCAGCTTACTTTGGGGACAGCAAGAGACCCAGTACTTC,CASSLLWGQQETQYF
TRBJ2-3,few,NA,TRBV27,TGTGCCAGCAGTATAGATCCTAGTGATACGCAGTATTTT,CASSIDPSDTQYF
TRBJ2-4,few,NA,TRBV12-3/TRBV12-4,TGTGCCAGCAGTTTTGGGGGGGACAGCTTGAACTTC,CASSFGGDSLNF
TRBJ1-1,NA,TRBD1,TRBV7-2,TGTGCCAGCAGCCCCCGAGGACAGGGGTTTGGAACTGAAGCTTTCTTT,CASSPRGQGFGTEAFF
TRBJ2-7,NA,NA,TRBV4-3,TGCGCCAGCAGCCAGTTCCGGGACTCTCCACCCTGCTCCTACAATGAGCAGTACTTC,CASSQFRDSPPCSYNEQYF
TRBJ2-1,few,NA,TRBV9,TGTGCCAGCAGCATACAGGCTGAGCAGTTCTTC,CASSIQAEQFF
TRBJ1-1,NA,NA,TRBV6-1,TGTGCCAGCAGTGAAGGTCAGAAACATACGAAAGCTTTCTTT,CASSEGQKHTKAFF
TRBJ1-6,NA,NA,TRBV30,TGTGCCTGGAGTGTGGGACCAGACAGTTCACCCCTCCACTTT,CAWSVGPDSSPLHF
TRBJ1-1,NA,TRBD1,TRBV6-5,TGTGCCAGCAGTTACCTAGACAGGGCGGGGGCGAACACTGAAGCTTTCTTT,CASSYLDRAGANTEAFF
TRBJ2-7,NA,NA,TRBV5-1,TGCGCCAGCAGCTTGGAGGCCAGGGTGGGTCCCACCTACGAGCAGTACTTC,CASSLEARVGPTYEQYF
TRBJ1-4,NA,NA,TRBV6-5,TGTGCCAGCAGCACCGACAGGTCCGCTACTGAAAAACTGTTTTTT,CASSTDRSATEKLFF
TRBJ2-1,NA,TRBD1,TRBV6-1,TGTGCCAGCAGTGAAGCGCGCGGGACAGGCTCCTACAATGAGCAGTTCTTC,CASSEARGTGSYNEQFF
TRBJ1-4,NA,NA,TRBV7-2,TGTGCCAGCAGCAAACCCCTCGGCCAGAACGAAAAACTGTTTTTT,CASSKPLGQNEKLFF
TRBJ2-3,NA,TRBD2,TRBV14,TGTGCCAGCAGCCAGAGGGGACTAGCGTTAGAAGATACGCAGTATTTT,CASSQRGLALEDTQYF
TRBJ2-3,once,TRBD2,TRBV27,TGTGCCAGCAGACCTAGCGGGAGGGGGTTAGATACGCAGTATTTT,CASRPSGRGLDTQYF
TRBJ1-4,few,NA,TRBV20-1,TGCAGTGCTAGAGAGGGGGGCGACGAAAAACTGTTTTTT,CSAREGGDEKLFF
TRBJ1-2,once,TRBD1,TRBV30,TGTGCCTTTAACAGGGGGGTGGATGGCTACACCTTC,CAFNRGVDGYTF